These 21 T cell receptor beta chains were all obtained from the same sample, sequenced in a study of T cells in Graves' hyperthyroidism and ophthalmopathy. The source material, RNA transcripts, was used to amplify TCR beta CDR3 regions. The HTBI primer set served for first-round RT-PCR of the TCR CDR3. TCRdb reprocessed the multiplex PCR reads with MiXCR, giving one entry per CDR3 protein. The table shows 380,000 or so distinct CDR3 sequences, with roughly 12% occurring only once. Sequencing used blood. The receptors here all came from a man in his thirties or forties with Graves' hyperthyroidism that later progressed to Graves' ophthalmopathy.

The DNA of the CDR3 is TGTGCCAGCAGCCCTCTGGGACAGGGATCCTACGAGCAGTACTTC. It specifies CASSPLGQGSYEQYF. This chain connects TRBV7-2 to TRBJ2-7; 9 bases match TRBD1. CDR1 is SGHTA and CDR2 is FQGNSA in the germline V gene. V gave up 5 bases and J gave up 1 base; unmatched junction bases: 6. This CDR3 contains 15 residues. Full variable domain (missing parts from reference TRBV7-2 and TRBJ2-7): GAGVSQSPSNKVTEKGKDVELRCDPISGHTALYWYRQSLGQGLEFLIYFQGNSAPDKSGLPSDRFSAERTGGSVSTLTIQRTQQEDSAVYLCASSPLGQGSYEQYFGPGTRLTVT.

This clonotype was seen many times. The chain links TRBV11-3 to TRBJ1-1; TRBD1 is a possible D gene (6 bases). Trimming stripped 5 bases from V and 4 bases from J, with 17 bases between. The CDR3 sequence is 15 residues long. Germline V gene sequence: CDR1 SGHNT, CDR2 YENEEA. The CDR3 region has the DNA TGTGCCAGCAGCCCCCAGACAGGTGTGAGCACTGAAGCTTTCTTT. Residues: CASSPQTGVSTEAFF. Full variable domain (outside the CDR3, taken from reference TRBV11-3 and TRBJ1-1): EAGVVQSPRYKIIEKKQPVAFWCNPISGHNTLYWYLQNLGQGPELLIRYENEEAVDDSQLPKDRFSAERLKGVDSTLKIQPAELGDSAVYLCASSPQTGVSTEAFFGQGTRLTVV.

This clonotype was recorded many times. This rearrangement joins TRBV2 to TRBJ1-1; no reliable D call. The germline CDR1 and CDR2 sequences are SNHLY and FYNNEI. This CDR3 is 14 amino acids long. Trimming cost V 5 bases and J 2 bases, with 12 bases left between them. As DNA, the CDR3 is TGTGCCAGCAGTAGACACATTCTCAACACTGAAGCTTTCTTT. Protein product: CASSRHILNTEAFF.

This clonotype was picked up many times. The chain is built from TRBV5-6 and TRBJ1-2; 8 positions agree with TRBD1. The V gene's germline CDR1 is SGHDT and CDR2 YYEEEE. The CDR3 has 17 amino acids. V shed 3 bases, J shed 5 bases, and the junction held 15 bases outside the gene matches. CDR3 in DNA: TGTGCCAGCAGCTCCCTCCTGGCAGGGGGCGAGGAGTATGGCTACACCTTC. Residues: CASSSLLAGGEEYGYTF.

This clonotype has just a few counts. The CDR3 nucleotides are TGTGCCAGCAGAACGACAGGGGGAAGCAATCAGCCCCAGCATTTT. Amino acid sequence: CASRTTGGSNQPQHF. This sequence joins TRBV6-2 or TRBV6-3 and TRBJ1-5, with 9 bases lining up with TRBD1. In germline, CDR1 is MNHEY, CDR2 SVGEGT. This CDR3 spans 15 amino acids. Trimming at V came to 6 bases and at J to 1 base, leaving 4 bases not matched to a gene.

There are a few counts of this clonotype. The V and J genes are TRBV20-1 and TRBJ1-2; D perhaps matches TRBD1 (5 bases). Germline CDR1 is DFQATT and CDR2 is SNEGSKA (reference sequence). The germline V and J ends were trimmed by 3 bases and 4 bases, with 9 bases remaining between them. CDR3 length: 12 residues. CDR3 sequence: CSARGRLYGYTF. The CDR3 DNA sequence: TGCAGTGCTAGGGGGCGACTCTATGGCTACACCTTC.

This clonotype was found many times. The gene calls are TRBV7-3 and TRBJ1-6; D might be TRBD1 (5 bases). This CDR3 spans 15 amino acids. Trimming stripped 4 bases from V and 7 bases from J, with 14 bases between. Germline V lookup: CDR1 SGHTA, CDR2 FQGTGA. CDR3 sequence reads: CASSSTGQNNSPLHF. CDR3 nucleotides: TGTGCCAGCAGCTCTACTGGACAAAACAATTCACCCCTCCACTTT.

This clonotype was seen many times. The rearrangement joins TRBV20-1 to TRBJ1-2; D call uncertain. Between the trimmed V and J ends, which lost 0 bases and 7 bases, there was a span of 12 bases. This CDR3 is built from 13 residues. In germline, CDR1 is DFQATT, CDR2 SNEGSKA (reference sequence). Here the CDR3 reads CSARDVGGRGYTF. The DNA of the CDR3 is TGCAGTGCTAGAGATGTGGGAGGACGTGGCTACACCTTC.

This chain links TRBV6-1 with TRBJ2-7; 9 nucleotides line up with TRBD1. The germline V gene encodes CDR1 MNHNS and CDR2 SASEGT. J gave up 1 base and V 7 bases, and 5 bases lay outside the gene matches. The CDR3 is 14 residues long. The chain's CDR3 is CASNRDRVSYEQYF. In DNA, the CDR3 is TGTGCCAGCAACCGGGACAGGGTATCCTACGAGCAGTACTTC.

This chain joins TRBV15 and TRBJ1-3, with 9 bases identical to TRBD1. CDR1 LNHNV and CDR2 YYDKDF come from the germline V gene (reference sequence). The CDR3 has 16 amino acids. V dropped 5 bases and J dropped 0; count of bases not matched to a gene: 5. In DNA, the CDR3 is TGTGCCACCAGCCCAGGGACAGGGAGCTCTGGAAACACCATATATTTT. This translates into CATSPGTGSSGNTIYF.

At least ten counts were recorded for this clonotype. The rearrangement joins TRBV20-1 to TRBJ1-2; no reliable D call. CDR3 length: 13 residues. Trimming cost V 0 bases and J 4 bases, with 9 bases left between them. CDR1 is DFQATT, CDR2 SNEGSKA, per germline (reference sequence). The CDR3 DNA reads TGCAGTGCTAGAGATCCGCGAGGCTATGGCTACACCTTC. It is translated as CSARDPRGYGYTF.

This chain uses TRBV6-1 with TRBJ1-1, with D maybe TRBD1 (6 bases). Germline V gene data show CDR1 as MNHNS and CDR2 as SASEGT. This CDR3 spans 14 amino acids. Trimming removed 11 bases at V and 1 base at J, with 17 bases between. The CDR3 nucleotides are TGTGCCGGCACCCCGACAGGCCCGAACACTGAAGCTTTCTTT. Residues: CAGTPTGPNTEAFF.

The genes are TRBV20-1 and TRBJ2-7, with TRBD2 matching over 7 bases. J lost 3 bases, V lost 5 bases, and 13 bases had no gene match. The CDR3 spans 15 residues. From germline, CDR1 is DFQATT and CDR2 SNEGSKA (reference sequence). The CDR3 here is CSALSGGSGHYEQYF. The DNA of the CDR3 is TGCAGTGCTCTCTCCGGGGGGTCTGGGCACTACGAGCAGTACTTC.

The rearrangement uses TRBV29-1 and TRBJ2-1, with 9 bases identical to TRBD2. From germline, CDR1 is SQVTM and CDR2 ANQGSEA. J gave up 0 bases and V 6 bases, and 3 bases lay outside the gene matches. The CDR3 has 14 amino acids. DNA of the CDR3: TGCAGCGTGGTAGCGGGGGCCTCCTACAATGAGCAGTTCTTC. Residues: CSVVAGASYNEQFF.

This clonotype was seen many times. The chain recombines TRBV10-2 with TRBJ1-1; the match to TRBD1 covers 7 bases. The germline V gene has CDR1 WSHSY and CDR2 SAAADI. Trimming at V came to 0 bases and at J to 5 bases, leaving 9 bases not matched to a gene. This CDR3 is 16 amino acids long. CDR3 residues: CASSESIWTGTTEAFF. The DNA of the CDR3 is TGCGCCAGCAGTGAGTCCATCTGGACAGGAACGACTGAAGCTTTCTTT.

This clonotype was detected a few times. V and J are TRBV12-3 or TRBV12-4 and TRBJ1-6; the D is unclear. The V end was cut by 6 bases, the J end by 5 bases, with 11 bases between. The CDR3 is made up of 14 amino acids. The CDR3 is CASRAGVNNSPLHF. The CDR3 DNA sequence: TGTGCCAGCAGGGCCGGGGTGAATAATTCACCCCTCCACTTT.

This rearrangement joins TRBV11-1 to TRBJ2-7; 8 bases fit TRBD1. V was clipped by 8 bases and J by 3 bases; unmatched bases: 6. The CDR3 loop spans 13 amino acids. The germline V gene encodes CDR1 SGHAT and CDR2 FQDESV (reference sequence). The CDR3 is CASLEGQVYEQYF. The CDR3 DNA follows: TGTGCCAGCTTGGAGGGACAGGTCTACGAGCAGTACTTC.

Ten or more counts support this clonotype. The chain employs TRBV13 and TRBJ2-7, with D possibly being TRBD1 (6 bases). Trimming left V 1 base short and J 0 bases short, with 13 bases between. This CDR3 is built from 16 residues. Germline lookup yields CDR1 PRHDT and CDR2 FYEKMQ (reference sequence). For the CDR3, the DNA is TGTGCCAGCAGCTTAGAAGGTATAGGGGGCTCCTACGAGCAGTACTTC. It is translated as CASSLEGIGGSYEQYF.

V usage is TRBV3-1 and J usage is TRBJ2-3; D possibly corresponds to TRBD2 (5 bases). V lost 1 base and J 5 bases, leaving 13 bases between the germline ends. This CDR3 has 15 amino acids. Germline V gives CDR1 LGHDT, CDR2 YNNKEL (reference sequence). Here the CDR3 reads CASSQVGVAVDTQYF. The CDR3 DNA is TGTGCCAGCAGCCAAGTCGGGGTGGCCGTAGATACGCAGTATTTT.

The rearrangement joins TRBV5-6 to TRBJ2-5; TRBD2 aligns across 7 bases. Unmatched junction bases numbered 6, after V lost 4 bases and J lost 3 bases. The CDR3 is 14 amino acids. Per the germline V gene, CDR1 is SGHDT and CDR2 is YYEEEE. The CDR3 region has the DNA TGTGCCAGCAGCCACCCTAGCGGTGAAGAGACCCAGTACTTC. It translates to CASSHPSGEETQYF. Full variable domain (rest looked up from reference TRBV5-6 and TRBJ2-5): DAGVTQSPTHLIKTRGQQVTLRCSPKSGHDTVSWYQQALGQGPQFIFQYYEEEERQRGNFPDRFSGHQFPNYSSELNVNALLLGDSALYLCASSHPSGEETQYFGPGTRLLVL.

Details on this clonotype: A much bigger clone sits one base away, suggesting this may be a read error. The chain has TRBV3-1 and TRBJ1-1; D is uncertain. The CDR3 consists of 12 residues. The germline V gene has CDR1 LGHDT and CDR2 YNNKEL (reference sequence). CDR3 coding DNA: TGTGCCAGCAACCAAGACCTGGTAGGAGCTTTCTTT. This gives the protein CASNQDLVGAFF.